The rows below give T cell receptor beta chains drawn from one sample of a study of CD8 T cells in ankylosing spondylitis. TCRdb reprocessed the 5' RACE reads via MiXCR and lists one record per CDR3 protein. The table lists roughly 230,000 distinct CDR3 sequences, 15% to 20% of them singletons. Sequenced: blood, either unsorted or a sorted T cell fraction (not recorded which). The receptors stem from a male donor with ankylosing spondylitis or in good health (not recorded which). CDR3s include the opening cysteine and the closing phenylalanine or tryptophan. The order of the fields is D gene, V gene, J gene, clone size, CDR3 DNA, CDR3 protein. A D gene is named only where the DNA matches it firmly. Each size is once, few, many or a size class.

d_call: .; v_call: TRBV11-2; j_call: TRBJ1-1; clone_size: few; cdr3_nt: TGTGCCAGCAGCCCATCAATGGGGGCGAAGAATGAAGCTTTCTTT; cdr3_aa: CASSPSMGAKNEAFF
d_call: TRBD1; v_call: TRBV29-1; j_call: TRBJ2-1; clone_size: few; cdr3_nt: TGCAGCGGGGGGACAGGGGGTAGCTACAATGAGCAGTTCTTC; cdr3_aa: CSGGTGGSYNEQFF
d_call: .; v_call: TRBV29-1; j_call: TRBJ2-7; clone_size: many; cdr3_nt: TGCAGCGTTGAGGGTGACAGCTCCTACGAGCAGTACTTC; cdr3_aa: CSVEGDSSYEQYF
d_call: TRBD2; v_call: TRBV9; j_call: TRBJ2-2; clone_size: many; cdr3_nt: TGTGCCAGCACCACGACTAGCGGGAGTGGTCCCGGGGAGCTGTTTTTT; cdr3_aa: CASTTTSGSGPGELFF
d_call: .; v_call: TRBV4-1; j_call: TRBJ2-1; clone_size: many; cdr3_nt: TGCGCCAGCAGCCCAACTAGCATTTCCTACAATGAGCAGTTCTTC; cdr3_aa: CASSPTSISYNEQFF
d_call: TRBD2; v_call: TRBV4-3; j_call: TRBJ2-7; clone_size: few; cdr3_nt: TGCGCCAGCAGTTGGGAGGGTACAGACCAAGACGAGCAGTACTTC; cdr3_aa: CASSWEGTDQDEQYF
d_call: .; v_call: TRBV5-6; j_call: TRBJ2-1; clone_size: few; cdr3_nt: TGTGCCAGCAGCTGGGGGGGGACAGCCTACAATGAGCAGTTCTTC; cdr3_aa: CASSWGGTAYNEQFF
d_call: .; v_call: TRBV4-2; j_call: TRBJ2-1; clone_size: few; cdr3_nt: TGTGCCAGCAGCCAATCCATCGGGGACTTGAGCTCCTACAATGAGCAGTTCTTC; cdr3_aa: CASSQSIGDLSSYNEQFF
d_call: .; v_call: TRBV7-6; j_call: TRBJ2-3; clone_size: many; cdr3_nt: TGTGCCAGCAGCTTATTCGGCGGGGTACAGGATACGCAGTATTTT; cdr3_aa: CASSLFGGVQDTQYF
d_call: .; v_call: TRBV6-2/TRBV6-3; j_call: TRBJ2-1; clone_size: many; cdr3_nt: TGTGCCAGCAGTTACTCGTTGTATGTCAATGAGCAGTTCTTC; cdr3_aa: CASSYSLYVNEQFF
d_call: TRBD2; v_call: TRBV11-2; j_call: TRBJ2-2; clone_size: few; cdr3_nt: TGTGCCAGCAGCTTAGACCTTCCGGGACTAGAGTTCACCGGGGAGCTGTTTTTT; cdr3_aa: CASSLDLPGLEFTGELFF
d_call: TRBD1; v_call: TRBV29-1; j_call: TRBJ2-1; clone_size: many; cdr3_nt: TGCAGCGTTGAAGCCCAGGGGGCTAATGAGCAGTTCTTC; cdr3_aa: CSVEAQGANEQFF